A single sample gave rise to the 3 T cell receptor beta chains below, sequenced in a study of control samples from healthy donors and cancer patients. Some clones are missing from TCRdb's copy, which holds only in-frame ones; the method was immunoSEQ multiplex PCR. The sample has 110,000 to 150,000 clones, around nine tenths seen once. The sample was blood. The receptors were gathered from a man aged 30-40 years in good health.

The V and J genes are TRBV12-3 or TRBV12-4 and TRBJ2-3, with 7 bases lining up with TRBD1. J gave up 4 bases and V 5 bases, and 3 bases lay outside the gene matches. The CDR3 is 13 residues long. The CDR3: CASSDRVSDTQYF. The CDR3 nucleotides read TGTGCCAGCAGTGACAGGGTGTCAGATACGCAGTATTTT.

The genes are TRBV15 and TRBJ2-7; TRBD2 is a possible D gene (6 bases). The V gene's germline CDR1 is LNHNV and CDR2 YYDKDF (reference sequence). This CDR3 comprises 14 residues. Between the trimmed V and J ends, which lost 4 bases and 3 bases, there was a span of 13 bases. In nucleotides, the CDR3 is TGTGCCACCAGCACGAGTAGCGGATACTACGAGCAGTACTTC. The encoded protein is CATSTSSGYYEQYF.

The V call is TRBV25-1, the J call TRBJ1-1, with TRBD1 matching 9 bases. CDR3 length equals 14 residues. Trimming cost V 6 bases and J 5 bases; bases outside gene matches: 7. Per the germline V gene, CDR1 is MGHDK and CDR2 is SYGVNS. CDR3 loop: CASSADRGKTEAFF. The CDR3 DNA follows: TGTGCCAGCAGCGCCGACAGGGGGAAGACTGAAGCTTTCTTT.